The 27 T cell receptor beta chains presented below share a single source sample, sequenced in a study of blood T cell repertoires in COVID-19. Profiling relied on immunoSEQ multiplex PCR, and the TCRdb table lists in-frame clones only, not all of them. The repertoire holds 60,000 to 75,000 clones, roughly 90% seen once, with 6% to 7.5% in the top ten. Sequenced input: peripheral blood. These receptors were collected from a middle-aged man with COVID-19, enrolled during active disease.

The V gene is TRBV5-1, the J gene TRBJ2-1, with 10 bases lining up with TRBD2. Unmatched junction bases numbered 3, after V lost 0 bases and J lost 6 bases. The CDR3 is 15 residues long. The germline gives CDR1 SGHRS, CDR2 YFSETQ. The CDR3 region is CASSLEIAGGNEQFF. In nucleotides, the CDR3 is TGCGCCAGCAGCTTGGAGATAGCGGGGGGCAATGAGCAGTTCTTC.

The genes are TRBV2 and TRBJ1-2; the D is unclear. The germline V gene encodes CDR1 SNHLY and CDR2 FYNNEI. Trimming removed 0 bases at V and 2 bases at J, with 7 bases between. CDR3 length: 14 amino acids. The CDR3 nucleotides read TGTGCCAGCAGTGAAGCGCGAGGGAACTATGGCTACACCTTC. Translation: CASSEARGNYGYTF.

This clone was recorded only once. V usage is TRBV27 and J usage is TRBJ2-3; TRBD2 matches 10 bases. Germline V gives CDR1 MNHEY, CDR2 SMNVEV (reference sequence). This CDR3 has 15 amino acids. With 3 bases clipped from V and 7 bases from J, the junction kept 7 bases outside the gene matches. This chain's CDR3 is CASSFLAGEAHTQYF. CDR3 bases: TGTGCCAGCAGTTTCCTAGCGGGGGAGGCTCATACGCAGTATTTT.

V and J are TRBV4-1 and TRBJ2-7; 10 bases fit TRBD2. V dropped 5 bases and J dropped 6; count of bases not matched to a gene: 10. The CDR3 is made up of 15 amino acids. Germline CDR1 MGHRA, CDR2 YSYEKL. CDR3 nucleotides: TGCGCCAGCAGCAAGACGGTACTAGCGGGGTCCGAGCAGTACTTC. Translated: CASSKTVLAGSEQYF.

J is TRBJ2-7 and V is TRBV7-2; 10 bases agree with TRBD2. Germline CDR1 reads SGHTA; CDR2 reads FQGNSA. After removal of 1 base from V and 4 bases from J, the junction contained 10 bases not matched to a gene. The length of the CDR3 is 17 residues. CDR3: CASSLVSSGTSEYEQYF. DNA for the CDR3: TGTGCCAGCAGCTTAGTAAGTTCCGGGACTAGCGAGTACGAGCAGTACTTC.

V usage is TRBV5-5 and J usage is TRBJ1-1, with D possibly being TRBD1 (5 bases). The germline V gene encodes CDR1 SGHKS and CDR2 YYEKEE (reference sequence). This CDR3 contains 15 residues. V was trimmed by 0 bases and J by 4 bases, leaving 13 bases between them. CDR3 sequence reads: CASSLDGARGTEAFF. The CDR3 coding sequence is TGTGCCAGCAGCTTGGATGGGGCTAGGGGCACTGAAGCTTTCTTT.

This chain joins TRBV30 and TRBJ2-7; 8 nucleotides align to TRBD1. Trimming removed 6 bases from V and 5 bases from J; junction bases left unmatched: 12. Germline loops: CDR1 GTSNPN, CDR2 SVGIG (reference sequence). The CDR3 has 14 amino acids. The CDR3 DNA reads as TGTGCCTGCAAAAAGACAGGGGCGAGGGACGAGCAGTACTTC. The encoded protein is CACKKTGARDEQYF.

The chain links TRBV3-1 (or the pseudogene TRBV3-2) to TRBJ2-1, with 12 bases aligning to TRBD2. V shed 4 bases, J shed 7 bases, and the junction held 8 bases outside the gene matches. Germline CDR1 is LGHDT and CDR2 is YNNKEL (reference sequence). CDR3 length: 16 residues. This chain's CDR3 is CASSRLAGGLGNEQFF. CDR3 DNA: TGTGCCAGCAGCCGCCTAGCGGGGGGGCTGGGTAATGAGCAGTTCTTC.

This chain uses TRBV7-3 with TRBJ2-3; 7 bases fit TRBD2. Trimming took 5 bases from V and 6 from J; bases not matched to a gene: 11. This CDR3 contains 15 residues. Germline V gene lookup returns CDR1 SGHTA and CDR2 FQGTGA. CDR3 DNA sequence: TGTGCCAGCAGCGTCGATCCAGGGAGGGCCGATACGCAGTATTTT. Amino acids: CASSVDPGRADTQYF. The whole variable domain, filled in from reference TRBV7-3 and TRBJ2-3, reads GAGVSQTPSNKVTEKGKYVELRCDPISGHTALYWYRQSLGQGPEFLIYFQGTGAADDSGLPNDRFFAVRPEGSVSTLKIQRTERGDSAVYLCASSVDPGRADTQYFGPGTRLTVL.

The rearrangement uses TRBV4-1 and TRBJ1-2; D is unclear. The CDR3 length is 12 residues. CDR1 is MGHRA and CDR2 is YSYEKL in the germline V gene. V gave up 4 bases and J gave up 8 bases, with 11 bases separating them. The CDR3 here is CASSLDAGGYTF. The DNA of the CDR3 is TGCGCCAGCAGCCTTGACGCGGGGGGCTACACCTTC.

V is TRBV2 and J is TRBJ2-7, with a weak D call TRBD2 (5 bases). The germline gives CDR1 SNHLY, CDR2 FYNNEI. This CDR3 comprises 14 residues. Trimming took 3 bases from V and 3 from J, leaving 12 bases between them. CDR3 protein: CASSDGISNYEQYF. CDR3 sequence (DNA): TGTGCCAGCAGTGACGGGATTTCTAACTACGAGCAGTACTTC.

This clone has just one count. The chain has TRBV19 and TRBJ2-5, with 9 nucleotides matching TRBD1. CDR1 is LNHDA and CDR2 is SQIVND in the germline V gene (reference sequence). The CDR3 consists of 13 residues. The junction had 3 bases not matched to a gene; V was cut back by 5 bases and J by 5 bases. The CDR3 loop is CASSEQGAETQYF. The DNA of the CDR3 is TGTGCCAGTAGTGAACAGGGGGCCGAGACCCAGTACTTC.

This clone was found once. The chain uses TRBV11-2 and TRBJ2-1; D might be TRBD1 (5 bases). The CDR3 consists of 14 residues. The V end lost 0 bases, the J end lost 6 bases, and 9 bases lay between the germline ends. From germline, CDR1 is SGHAT and CDR2 FQNNGV. The CDR3 DNA is TGTGCCAGCAGCTTAGAACTTCAGGGCAATGAGCAGTTCTTC. Translation gives CASSLELQGNEQFF.

The chain uses TRBV2 and TRBJ1-1; tentative D call: TRBD1 (5 bases). CDR1 and CDR2 (germline): SNHLY, FYNNEI. V dropped 7 bases and J dropped 0 bases, with 15 bases sitting between them. This CDR3 has 15 amino acids. Here the CDR3 reads CASIDRDNMNTEAFF. As DNA, the CDR3 is TGTGCCAGCATAGACAGAGACAACATGAACACTGAAGCTTTCTTT.

This chain connects TRBV7-9 to TRBJ1-1; D is undetermined. Germline loops: CDR1 SEHNR, CDR2 FQNEAQ (reference sequence). The CDR3 sequence is 12 residues long. V was cut by 2 bases and J by 3 bases, with 4 bases left in between. The CDR3 nucleotides read TGTGCCAGCAGCTTACCGGACACTGAAGCTTTCTTT. Protein product: CASSLPDTEAFF.

The chain is built from TRBV2 and TRBJ2-3; D gene unclear. CDR3 size: 13 residues. Deletions cut 10 bases from V and 3 bases from J, with 14 bases between. The germline V gene has CDR1 SNHLY and CDR2 FYNNEI. The CDR3 region is CATNPRSTDTQYF. The CDR3 nucleotides are TGTGCCACGAATCCCAGGTCGACAGATACGCAGTATTTT.

This chain links TRBV10-3 with TRBJ2-1; TRBD1 agrees at 7 bases. Unmatched junction bases numbered 5, after V lost 1 base and J lost 5 bases. From germline, CDR1 is ENHRY and CDR2 SYGVKD. The CDR3 is 15 amino acids. CDR3 region: CAISEFTGVNNEQFF. As DNA, the CDR3 is TGTGCCATCAGTGAGTTTACAGGGGTTAACAATGAGCAGTTCTTC.

V and J are TRBV3-1 (or the pseudogene TRBV3-2) and TRBJ2-5; 8 nucleotides agree with TRBD2. The ends lost 2 bases at V and 4 bases at J; junction bases unmatched: 9. The CDR3 runs 16 residues. The V gene's germline CDR1 is LGHDT and CDR2 YNNKEL (reference sequence). CDR3 coding DNA: TGTGCCAGCAGCCAAACAGCGGGGGTAACCAGAGAGACCCAGTACTTC. Amino acids: CASSQTAGVTRETQYF.

The rearrangement joins TRBV3-1 (or the pseudogene TRBV3-2) to TRBJ1-5; a weak D match, TRBD1 (6 bases). Germline-derived CDR1 and CDR2 are LGHDT and YNNKEL (reference sequence). The CDR3 runs 14 residues. V was pared by 5 bases and J by 2 bases, with 10 bases between. The CDR3 sequence is CASSSTGGNQPQHF. DNA for the CDR3: TGTGCCAGCAGCTCGACAGGAGGCAATCAGCCCCAGCATTTT.

The genes are TRBV2 and TRBJ2-2; TRBD1 might be the D (6 bases). This CDR3 is 13 amino acids long. Trimming left V 8 bases short and J 5 bases short, with 12 bases between. Germline CDR1 is SNHLY and CDR2 is FYNNEI. The CDR3: CASERTATGELFF. In DNA form, the CDR3 reads TGTGCCAGCGAGAGGACAGCGACCGGGGAGCTGTTTTTT.

The chain has TRBV27 and TRBJ1-4, with 7 positions matching TRBD1. Germline CDR1 and CDR2: MNHEY and SMNVEV (reference sequence). The CDR3 loop spans 15 amino acids. Trimming removed 2 bases from V and 10 bases from J; junction bases left unmatched: 10. CDR3 nucleotide sequence: TGTGCCAGCAGTTTAGACGGGACAGAGGGCCGAAAACTGTTTTTT. Its translation: CASSLDGTEGRKLFF.

The chain uses TRBV7-6 and TRBJ1-5, with TRBD1 identical over 7 bases. There are 13 residues in the CDR3. V lost 5 bases to trimming and J lost 5 bases; unmatched junction nucleotides: 3. Germline CDR1 is SGHVS and CDR2 is FNYEAQ. This CDR3 reads CASSTQGDQPQHF. The CDR3 coding sequence is TGTGCCAGCAGCACCCAGGGGGATCAGCCCCAGCATTTT. Drawing the rest from reference TRBV7-6 and TRBJ1-5, the complete variable domain is GAGVSQSPRYKVTKRGQDVALRCDPISGHVSLYWYRQALGQGPEFLTYFNYEAQQDKSGLPNDRFSAERPEGSISTLTIQRTEQRDSAMYRCASSTQGDQPQHFGDGTRLSIL.

This chain connects TRBV25-1 to TRBJ1-5; 7 bases align to TRBD1. The V segment lost 5 bases and the J segment 0 bases; nucleotides outside the gene matches: 7. The CDR3 consists of 16 residues. Germline CDR1 is MGHDK and CDR2 is SYGVNS. The chain's CDR3 is CASSSVGDSSNQPQHF. CDR3 nucleotide sequence: TGTGCCAGCAGTTCTGTCGGGGACAGTAGCAATCAGCCCCAGCATTTT.

J is TRBJ1-2 and V is TRBV11-2, with D unclear. The CDR3 extends over 12 amino acids. The germline CDR1 and CDR2 sequences are SGHAT and FQNNGV. The germline V and J ends were trimmed by 4 bases and 5 bases, with 8 bases remaining between them. The CDR3 reads CASSSGRYGYTF. For the CDR3, the DNA is TGTGCCAGCAGCTCCGGTCGGTATGGCTACACCTTC.

The gene calls are TRBV6-6 and TRBJ2-7; 7 nucleotides align to TRBD1. After removal of 4 bases from V and 6 bases from J, the junction contained 9 bases not matched to a gene. CDR3 length: 14 amino acids. The germline CDR1 and CDR2 sequences are MNHNY and SVGAGI (reference sequence). This CDR3 is CASSFRTGPSEQYF. The DNA for the CDR3 is TGTGCCAGCAGTTTTAGGACAGGTCCCTCCGAGCAGTACTTC.

The sample holds one count of this clone. This chain connects TRBV10-2 to TRBJ1-1; D not certain. This CDR3 has 12 residues. CDR1 WSHSY and CDR2 SAAADI come from the germline V gene. V was cut by 3 bases and J by 6 bases, with 8 bases left in between. The CDR3 coding sequence is TGCGCCAGCAGTGAACCCGGTTCTGAAGCTTTCTTT. The encoded protein is CASSEPGSEAFF.

The V call is TRBV4-2, the J call TRBJ1-1; 7 bases align to TRBD1. The CDR3 totals 17 residues. With V trimmed by 1 base and J by 2 bases, 10 bases remained unmatched. Germline lookup yields CDR1 LGHNA and CDR2 YNFKEQ. In DNA form, the CDR3 reads TGTGCCAGCAGCCAAGTGTTACTGACAGGGACTAACACTGAAGCTTTCTTT. Encoded protein: CASSQVLLTGTNTEAFF.